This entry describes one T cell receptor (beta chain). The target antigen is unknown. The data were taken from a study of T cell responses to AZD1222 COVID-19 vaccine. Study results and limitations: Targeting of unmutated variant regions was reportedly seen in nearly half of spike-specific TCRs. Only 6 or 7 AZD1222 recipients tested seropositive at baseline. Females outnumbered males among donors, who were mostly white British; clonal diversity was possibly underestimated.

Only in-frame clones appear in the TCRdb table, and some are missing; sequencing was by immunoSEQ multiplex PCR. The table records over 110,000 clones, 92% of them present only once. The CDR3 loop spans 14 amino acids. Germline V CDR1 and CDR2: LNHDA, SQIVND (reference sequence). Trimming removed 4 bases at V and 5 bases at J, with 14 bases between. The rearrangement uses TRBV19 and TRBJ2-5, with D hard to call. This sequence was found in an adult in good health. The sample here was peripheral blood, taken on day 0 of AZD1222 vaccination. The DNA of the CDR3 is TGTGCCAGTAGTAGCCAGAGTAATTCGGAGACCCAGTACTTC. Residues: CASSSQSNSETQYF. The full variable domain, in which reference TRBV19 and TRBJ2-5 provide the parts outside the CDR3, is DGGITQSPKYLFRKEGQNVTLSCEQNLNHDAMYWYRQDPGQGLRLIYYSQIVNDFQKGDIAEGYSVSREKKESFPLTVTSAQKNPTAFYLCASSSQSNSETQYFGPGTRLLVL.